Listed below are T cell receptor beta chains from one sample, sequenced in a study of OX40 agonist ivuxolimab in advanced cancers. TCRdb keeps only in-frame clones here, not all; method: immunoSEQ multiplex PCR. Here the sample spans under 20,000 clones, roughly 85% being singletons. The material was CD4+ or CD8+ T cells sorted from blood, obtained in a trial of the OX40 agonist ivuxolimab. The receptors come from an adult with an advanced solid tumor such as melanoma, head and neck, liver or kidney cancer. CDR3s include the opening cysteine and the closing phenylalanine or tryptophan. Fields, in order: CDR3 length, V gene, J gene, D gene, CDR3 protein. The D gene is left open where the match is weak.

>11|TRBV2|TRBJ2-3|-
CASRGVDTQYF
>14|TRBV11-3|TRBJ1-1|-
CASSLAGAGTEAFF
>12|TRBV10-3|TRBJ1-1|-
CAISDRKAEAFF
>14|TRBV27|TRBJ2-5|TRBD2
CASSPGVAGETQYF
>16|TRBV9|TRBJ2-5|-
CASSVGWGKDQETQYF
>14|TRBV29-1|TRBJ2-7|-
CSVGGEVEGYEQYF
>14|TRBV9|TRBJ2-7|-
CASSVRGFSYEQYF
>17|TRBV5-4|TRBJ2-3|TRBD1
CASSPAPGTVNADTQYF
>16|TRBV25-1|TRBJ2-5|-
CASSEYPTVSGETQYF
>11|TRBV6-1|TRBJ2-5|-
CASSYRETQYF
>14|TRBV11-2|TRBJ2-1|TRBD2
CASSSAGGYNEQFF
>14|TRBV6-5|TRBJ2-2|-
CASSYQVLEGELFF
>15|TRBV7-3|TRBJ1-5|TRBD1
CASSMWTGGEQPQHF
>17|TRBV28|TRBJ2-1|TRBD2
CASSSPIAGGAVNEQFF
>19|TRBV7-2|TRBJ2-1|TRBD2
CASSYALYSWAGGQNEQFF
>13|TRBV19|TRBJ1-1|-
CASRGKGGTEAFF
>14|TRBV27|TRBJ2-7|-
CASSLSRSYYEQYF
>17|TRBV6-1|TRBJ2-2|-
CASSEIDRTAITGELFF
>14|TRBV28|TRBJ2-5|-
CASTQARTQETQYF
>15|TRBV9|TRBJ2-1|TRBD2
CASSTAGGVYNEQFF
>14|TRBV28|TRBJ1-5|-
CASSLLDSNQPQHF
>14|TRBV7-5|TRBJ2-3|-
CVRSRTGTTDTQYF
>14|TRBV6-6|TRBJ1-5|-
CASSYSVEAPTQHF
>15|TRBV19|TRBJ2-1|TRBD1
CASSLTGVSYNEQFF
>15|TRBV6-6|TRBJ2-7|TRBD2
CASSYASSGGYEQYF
>15|TRBV4-3|TRBJ1-4|-
CASSATEGTNEKLFF
>16|TRBV4-3|TRBJ2-3|TRBD2
CASSQVDAGEADTQYF
>12|TRBV16|TRBJ1-1|-
CASSRRNTEAFF
>12|TRBV5-1|TRBJ2-1|-
CASRAEYNEQFF
>15|TRBV19|TRBJ2-7|-
CASSKDRSLSYEQYF
>16|TRBV27|TRBJ2-7|TRBD1
CASSPSTGKMIYEQYF
>17|TRBV5-1|TRBJ2-1|TRBD2
CASSLPGLAGALIEQFF
>12|TRBV7-9|TRBJ2-5|-
CASSSLQETQYF
>15|TRBV27|TRBJ2-1|-
CASSPSSYSYNEQFF
>13|TRBV4-1|TRBJ1-1|-
CASSLRGSTEAFF
>13|TRBV28|TRBJ1-2|TRBD1
CASSFRGLYGYTF
>13|TRBV7-8|TRBJ2-1|-
CASSLGSYNEQFF
>15|TRBV27|TRBJ1-3|-
CASRLTRVDGNTIYF
>13|TRBV28|TRBJ1-2|-
CASSFAAARGYTF
>19|TRBV16|TRBJ2-7|TRBD1
CASSQPNPGTGETTYEQYF
>18|TRBV7-8|TRBJ2-7|TRBD2
CASSLGRTSGRVGYEQYF
>16|TRBV7-9|TRBJ2-7|TRBD2
CASSSDGLAGNYEQYF